These T cell receptor beta chains were read from a single sample in a study of shared clonotypes between healthy human individuals. The table came from immunoSEQ multiplex PCR; TCRdb's copy has only in-frame clones and leaves some out. The data hold approximately 840,000 clones, with around 96% observed a single time. The sequenced sample consisted of naive CD8+ T cells sorted from blood. The receptors originated from a man under 40 in good health. Each CDR3 is given with its conserved first and last residue. A D gene is named only where the DNA matches it firmly. Where a row states a size, it is once, few, many or the class of an expanded clone; other rows omit it.

clone_size: once
d_call: -
j_call: TRBJ2-2
v_call: TRBV7-9
cdr3_nt: TGTGCCAGCAGCCAGGCAACTACACCCGATAACACCGGGGAGCTGTTTTTT
cdr3_aa: CASSQATTPDNTGELFF

clone_size: -
d_call: -
j_call: TRBJ1-2
v_call: TRBV6-1
cdr3_nt: TGTGCCAGCAGTGTGACTCAGGGGACCGGTGATGGCTACACCTTC
cdr3_aa: CASSVTQGTGDGYTF

clone_size: -
d_call: -
j_call: TRBJ1-3
v_call: TRBV9
cdr3_nt: TGTGCCAGCAGACGAACTGACTCTGGAAACACCATATATTTT
cdr3_aa: CASRRTDSGNTIYF

clone_size: -
d_call: TRBD1
j_call: TRBJ2-7
v_call: TRBV6-5
cdr3_nt: TGTGCCAGCAGTGGACAGGGGTTGCCCTACGAGCAGTACTTC
cdr3_aa: CASSGQGLPYEQYF

clone_size: -
d_call: -
j_call: TRBJ2-5
v_call: TRBV13
cdr3_nt: TGTGCCAGCAGCTTAGTTTCTCAAGAGACCCAGTACTTC
cdr3_aa: CASSLVSQETQYF

clone_size: -
d_call: -
j_call: TRBJ2-1
v_call: TRBV11-3
cdr3_nt: TGTGCCAGCAGCTTTTTTGTGAGCTCCTACAATGAGCAGTTCTTC
cdr3_aa: CASSFFVSSYNEQFF

clone_size: -
d_call: -
j_call: TRBJ2-3
v_call: TRBV27
cdr3_nt: TGTGCCAGCAGTTTATCCTTCGGGGGAGCAGATACGCAGTATTTT
cdr3_aa: CASSLSFGGADTQYF

clone_size: -
d_call: TRBD1
j_call: TRBJ1-5
v_call: TRBV29-1
cdr3_nt: TGCAGCGTTCGACAGGGGGGGAGCAATCAGCCCCAGCATTTT
cdr3_aa: CSVRQGGSNQPQHF

clone_size: -
d_call: -
j_call: TRBJ1-3
v_call: TRBV29-1
cdr3_nt: TGCAGCGTGGGGGTGGTGGAGGTTGAAAACACCATATATTTT
cdr3_aa: CSVGVVEVENTIYF

clone_size: -
d_call: -
j_call: TRBJ1-2
v_call: TRBV5-1
cdr3_nt: TGCGCCAGCAGCTGGACGATTGCATCCTCCAACTATGGCTACACCTTC
cdr3_aa: CASSWTIASSNYGYTF

clone_size: -
d_call: -
j_call: TRBJ2-7
v_call: TRBV11-2
cdr3_nt: TGTGCCAGCAGCTCCTACAGTGGCTATGAGCAGTACTTC
cdr3_aa: CASSSYSGYEQYF

clone_size: -
d_call: TRBD2
j_call: TRBJ2-1
v_call: TRBV7-9
cdr3_nt: TGTGCCAGCAGCTTAGGAAGCGGGAGGGCCGGTAATGAGCAGTTCTTC
cdr3_aa: CASSLGSGRAGNEQFF

clone_size: -
d_call: -
j_call: TRBJ2-5
v_call: TRBV19
cdr3_nt: TGTGCCAGTAGTCCCCAAAACGAGTACCAAGAGACCCAGTACTTC
cdr3_aa: CASSPQNEYQETQYF

clone_size: -
d_call: TRBD1
j_call: TRBJ2-7
v_call: TRBV4-1
cdr3_nt: TGCGCCAGCAGCCAAGATGGGACAGGGTTCTACGAGCAGTACTTC
cdr3_aa: CASSQDGTGFYEQYF

clone_size: -
d_call: TRBD2
j_call: TRBJ2-7
v_call: TRBV7-8
cdr3_nt: TGTGCCAGCAGCCTCCGACTAGCGGGAGGAGACTCCTACGAGCAGTACTTC
cdr3_aa: CASSLRLAGGDSYEQYF